This TCR beta chain was captured in a study of blood T cell repertoires in COVID-19. Overall study context: Sites across the United States, Italy and Spain contributed samples from acute and convalescent COVID-19.

Per the germline V gene, CDR1 is MGHRA and CDR2 is YSYEKL. The V and J ends lost 5 bases and 5 bases respectively, with 10 bases between them. The CDR3 extends over 12 amino acids. Among Cohort 3 donors, those recovered had two negative PCRs, clearance, or symptom resolution. Sequencing used immunoSEQ multiplex PCR; TCRdb keeps in-frame clones, though not all of them. Altogether around 430,000 clones are present, 87% being singletons, with the ten largest covering about 9.4%. The sequenced material came from PBMCs or T cells enriched from blood (not recorded which). This clonotype was sampled from a woman between 45 and 65 years old who had recovered from COVID-19. The genes are TRBV4-1 and TRBJ2-7; tentative D call: TRBD2 (5 bases). The CDR3 reads CASSEKGDEQYF. The DNA for the CDR3 is TGCGCCAGCAGCGAGAAGGGAGACGAGCAGTACTTC.